This T cell receptor (beta chain) was identified in a study of T cells after yellow fever vaccination. A few counts support this clonotype. CDR3 size: 11 residues. With 5 bases removed from V and 10 bases from J, the gap between germline ends came to 9 bases. CDR1 is SGHAT and CDR2 is FQNNGV in the germline V gene. TCRdb re-analysed the 5' RACE reads in MiXCR, keeping a single row per CDR3 protein. The sample holds approximately 550,000 distinct CDR3 sequences, under 25% seen once. The clonotype comes from a man aged 25 to 40 who received the YFV17D yellow fever vaccine. The sample here was PBMCs, taken 15 days after the yellow fever booster vaccination. The chain employs TRBV11-2 and TRBJ2-1, with D unclear. Written as DNA, the CDR3 is TGTGCCAGCAGCCCTAAGCTGGAGCAGTTCTTC. Translated, it gives CASSPKLEQFF.